This T cell receptor beta chain originates from a study of shared clonotypes between healthy human individuals. The V and J ends lost 6 bases and 10 bases respectively, with 16 bases between them. Per germline, CDR1 SNHLY and CDR2 FYNNEI. There are 13 residues in the CDR3. This clone was seen just once. TCRdb's table, derived via immunoSEQ multiplex PCR, lists solely in-frame clones and lacks some. The sample holds millions of clones, 95% seen once. The J gene is TRBJ2-1, the V gene TRBV2; a possible D gene is TRBD1 (6 bases). The source material was naive CD4+ T cells sorted from blood. Documented subset: CD45RA+ positively selected. The clonotype was recovered from a man younger than 30 in good health. The CDR3 DNA follows: TGTGCCAGCAGCGTAACAGGGTTCCAAGAGCAGTTCTTC. This codes for CASSVTGFQEQFF.